A single sample is the source of the 6 T cell receptor beta chains below, sequenced in a study of blood T cell repertoires in COVID-19. The protocol was immunoSEQ multiplex PCR, while the TCRdb copy is restricted to in-frame clones and leaves out a portion. The repertoire consists of under 250,000 clones, with about 83% occurring once and the leading ten covering about 4%. Sequenced sample: peripheral blood. Every receptor here comes from a man aged 50-59 years with acute or convalescent COVID-19.

The chain combines TRBV4-2 with TRBJ1-5; 9 bases fit TRBD1. The CDR3 is 16 residues long. The J segment lost 3 bases and the V segment lost 3 bases, leaving 6 bases of the junction unmatched. Germline-derived CDR1 and CDR2 are LGHNA and YNFKEQ. The CDR3 region has the DNA TGTGCCAGCAGCCACCCTGGACAGGGGAACAATCAGCCCCAGCATTTT. Protein: CASSHPGQGNNQPQHF.

The rearrangement uses TRBV19 and TRBJ2-1; D is possibly TRBD2 (7 bases). The CDR3 spans 15 residues. Germline V gene data show CDR1 as LNHDA and CDR2 as SQIVND (reference sequence). Trimming removed 2 bases from V and 6 bases from J, with 14 bases in between. The CDR3 DNA reads as TGTGCCAGTAGTATATCGGGGGGCTCGGGCAATGAGCAGTTCTTC. Translated: CASSISGGSGNEQFF.

The rearrangement links TRBV7-2 to TRBJ1-1; D ambiguous. CDR1 is SGHTA, CDR2 FQGNSA, per germline. The length of the CDR3 is 15 residues. V was shortened by 1 base and J by 3 bases, with 12 bases between the two germline ends. CDR3 sequence reads: CASSLESVRYTEAFF. The CDR3 bases are TGTGCCAGCAGCTTAGAGTCGGTCAGGTACACTGAAGCTTTCTTT. Full variable domain (missing parts from reference TRBV7-2 and TRBJ1-1): GAGVSQSPSNKVTEKGKDVELRCDPISGHTALYWYRQSLGQGLEFLIYFQGNSAPDKSGLPSDRFSAERTGGSVSTLTIQRTQQEDSAVYLCASSLESVRYTEAFFGQGTRLTVV.

This chain connects TRBV30 to TRBJ2-7; D unclear. The CDR3 extends over 13 amino acids. V was shortened by 4 bases and J by 6 bases, with 16 bases between the two germline ends. Germline V gene sequence: CDR1 GTSNPN, CDR2 SVGIG (reference sequence). CDR3 in DNA: TGTGCCTGGACCCGCATCCTCCTAGGCGAGCAGTACTTC. It specifies CAWTRILLGEQYF.

The chain is built from TRBV5-1 and TRBJ2-4; 9 nucleotides match TRBD1. Germline V gene lookup returns CDR1 SGHRS and CDR2 YFSETQ. The J segment lost 3 bases and the V segment lost 0 bases, leaving 1 base of the junction unmatched. The CDR3 totals 15 residues. CDR3 coding DNA: TGCGCCAGCAGCTTGGGACAGGGGGTCAAAAACATTCAGTACTTC. Translating gives CASSLGQGVKNIQYF.

J is TRBJ1-1 and V is TRBV28; D is unclear. Germline V gives CDR1 MDHEN, CDR2 SYDVKM. With 3 bases removed from V and 1 base from J, the gap between germline ends came to 6 bases. The CDR3 totals 13 residues. The DNA of the CDR3 is TGTGCCAGCAGTTTCGCAGGGAACACTGAAGCTTTCTTT. As protein: CASSFAGNTEAFF.